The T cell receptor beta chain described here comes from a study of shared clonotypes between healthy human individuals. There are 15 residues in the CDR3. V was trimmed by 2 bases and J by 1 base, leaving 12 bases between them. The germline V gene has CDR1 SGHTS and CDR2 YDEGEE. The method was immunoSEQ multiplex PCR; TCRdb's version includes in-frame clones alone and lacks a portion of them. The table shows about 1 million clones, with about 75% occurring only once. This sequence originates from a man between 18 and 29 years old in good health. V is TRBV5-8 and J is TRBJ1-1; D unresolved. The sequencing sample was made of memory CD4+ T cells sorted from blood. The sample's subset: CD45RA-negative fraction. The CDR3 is CASSLGVVGNTEAFF. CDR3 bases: TGTGCCAGCAGCTTAGGCGTGGTGGGGAACACTGAAGCTTTCTTT.